This TCR beta chain was found in a study of blood T cell repertoires in COVID-19. About the study: Researchers got acute and convalescent COVID-19 samples from the United States, Italy and Spain. Sources were T cells, B-cell-depleted T cells, or PBMCs; the material itself was cDNA or gDNA.

Authors' methods: Reference gene primer amplification gave nucleated cell count estimates. TCRdb keeps only in-frame clones here, not all; method: immunoSEQ multiplex PCR. V and J calls plus clone size are reproduced from that table; the DNA served to infer D and trimming. The sample gives about 240,000 clones, approximately 82% of which show up once; 3.4% is in the top ten. This CDR3 contains 15 residues. In germline, CDR1 is KGHSH, CDR2 LQKENI. V was clipped by 3 bases and J by 1 base, with 12 bases between them. Sequenced material: peripheral blood. This clonotype was obtained from a woman between 18 and 29 years old with acute or convalescent COVID-19. The rearrangement uses TRBV18 and TRBJ1-1; a possible D gene is TRBD1 (5 bases). CDR3 sequence: CASSPMGLSNTEAFF. Written as DNA, the CDR3 is TGTGCCAGCTCACCCATGGGACTATCGAACACTGAAGCTTTCTTT.